A selection of T cell receptor beta chains follows, all from one sample in a study of T cell responses to AZD1222 COVID-19 vaccine. TCRdb's table, derived via immunoSEQ multiplex PCR, lists solely in-frame clones and lacks some. The table lists 95,000 to 150,000 clones, 85% of them singletons. The sample in question was peripheral blood, obtained 28 days after the second AZD1222 dose. The receptors originated from an adult who received the AZD1222 COVID-19 vaccine. Both conserved end residues are part of each CDR3. Fields, in order: CDR3 protein, CDR3 DNA, J gene, V gene, D gene, clone size. D genes are given only for firm matches. Clone size appears in some rows only: once, few, many, or a class for an expanded clone.

CASSSTPGTSGYNEQFF	TGTGCCAGCAGCTCTACTCCTGGGACTAGCGGGTACAATGAGCAGTTCTTC	TRBJ2-1	TRBV5-6	TRBD2	.
CASLGVGETQYF	TGTGCCAGCCTGGGGGTAGGAGAGACCCAGTACTTC	TRBJ2-5	TRBV6-5	.	.
CASRPLAGGAYNEQFF	TGTGCCAGCAGGCCTTTGGCGGGGGGGGCTTACAATGAGCAGTTCTTC	TRBJ2-1	TRBV9	TRBD2	.
CASSDETGVVRAFF	TGTGCCAGCAGTGATGAGACAGGGGTGGTCAGAGCTTTCTTT	TRBJ1-1	TRBV6-1	TRBD1	few
CASSLVGTGANQPQHF	TGTGCCAGCAGCTTAGTAGGGACAGGGGCCAATCAGCCCCAGCATTTT	TRBJ1-5	TRBV7-2	TRBD1	.
CASSTRDTAWTEAFF	TGTGCCAGCAGCACCCGGGACACAGCTTGGACTGAAGCTTTCTTT	TRBJ1-1	TRBV9	.	.
CASSKDRGFTEAFF	TGTGCCAGCAGCAAGGACAGGGGTTTTACTGAAGCTTTCTTT	TRBJ1-1	TRBV14	TRBD1	once
CSVRTGGNTEAFF	TGCAGCGTTAGGACAGGGGGTAACACTGAAGCTTTCTTT	TRBJ1-1	TRBV29-1	TRBD1	.
CASSQGSYEQYF	TGTGCCAGCAGCCAGGGCAGCTACGAGCAGTACTTC	TRBJ2-7	TRBV7-8	.	few
CASSPQDRVTEAFF	TGCGCCAGCAGCCCGCAGGACAGGGTCACTGAAGCTTTCTTT	TRBJ1-1	TRBV4-1	TRBD1	few
CASSLTGSGTDTQYF	TGTGCCAGCAGCTTAACCGGGTCTGGCACAGATACGCAGTATTTT	TRBJ2-3	TRBV7-9	.	once
CASSMGQGANIQYF	TGTGCCAGCAGTATGGGACAGGGGGCAAACATTCAGTACTTC	TRBJ2-4	TRBV27	TRBD1	.
CASSRDRQETQYF	TGTGCCAGCAGCCGCGACCGGCAAGAGACCCAGTACTTC	TRBJ2-5	TRBV3-1/TRBV3-2	.	.
CASSESVAGSNYGYTF	TGTGCCAGCAGTGAGTCCGTAGCAGGATCTAACTATGGCTACACCTTC	TRBJ1-2	TRBV6-4	.	.
CASSQFSLAGANTGELFF	TGTGCCAGCAGCCAATTTAGCCTAGCGGGGGCAAACACCGGGGAGCTGTTTTTT	TRBJ2-2	TRBV6-2/TRBV6-3	TRBD2	.
CASSAGTGGLSLETQYF	TGTGCCAGCAGCGCAGGCACGGGGGGGCTGAGCTTGGAGACCCAGTACTTC	TRBJ2-5	TRBV7-2	TRBD2	once
CASIPWAGGLNQPQHF	TGTGCCAGTATCCCCTGGGCAGGGGGCCTCAATCAGCCCCAGCATTTT	TRBJ1-5	TRBV19	TRBD1	.
CASSPNSRSRISPQHF	TGTGCCAGCTCACCAAACAGTCGGTCACGAATCAGCCCCCAGCATTTT	TRBJ1-5	TRBV18	.	.
CASRGPTSYEQYF	TGTGCCAGCAGGGGCCCGACCTCCTACGAGCAGTACTTC	TRBJ2-7	TRBV2	.	.
CAWSAGLLPGNTIYF	TGTGCCTGGAGTGCGGGGCTATTACCTGGAAACACCATATATTTT	TRBJ1-3	TRBV30	.	.
CASSSTQPGFRPITLHF	TGTGCCAGCAGCTCCACTCAACCGGGGTTTCGCCCTATCACCCTCCACTTT	TRBJ1-6	TRBV5-5	.	few